These 32 T cell receptor beta chains were all obtained from the same sample, sequenced in a study of T-cell reconstitution after alpha-beta-depleted transplantation in children. Preparing the TCRbeta library involved the use of unique molecular identifiers. Via MiXCR, TCRdb re-called the PCR reads, giving one row per CDR3 protein. The sample has 250,000 to 300,000 distinct CDR3 sequences; roughly a tenth are singletons. The sample consisted of PBMCs, taken before TCRalphabeta/CD19-depleted stem cell transplant. The receptors were gathered from a boy less than two years old with acute myeloid leukemia, due to receive a stem cell transplant.

This clonotype came up many times. This chain uses TRBV5-1 with TRBJ1-4; no reliable D call. The CDR3 extends over 16 amino acids. Germline lookup yields CDR1 SGHRS and CDR2 YFSETQ. The V gene lost 4 bases and the J gene lost 2 bases, with 15 bases spanning the gap. The CDR3 protein is CASSPLPVGTNEKLFF. The CDR3, as DNA: TGCGCCAGCAGCCCTCTTCCGGTAGGGACTAATGAAAAACTGTTTTTT.

The sample holds a few counts of this clonotype. This rearrangement joins TRBV7-9 to TRBJ1-1; D is unresolved. Germline V gene sequence: CDR1 SEHNR, CDR2 FQNEAQ (reference sequence). Trimming stripped 5 bases from V and 6 bases from J, with 13 bases between. CDR3 length: 13 residues. CDR3: CASSLFGRSEAFF. The CDR3 DNA reads TGTGCCAGCAGCCTATTCGGCCGGTCTGAAGCTTTCTTT.

This clonotype has ten or more counts. The rearrangement uses TRBV29-1 and TRBJ2-1; D might be TRBD1 (6 bases). The CDR3 is 17 residues long. Germline V gene data show CDR1 as SQVTM and CDR2 as ANQGSEA. V lost 8 bases and J 3 bases, leaving 26 bases between the germline ends. The CDR3: CSHLPPDSIIGYNEQFF. CDR3 DNA: TGCAGCCACCTCCCCCCGGACAGCATAATAGGCTACAATGAGCAGTTCTTC.

This clonotype came up many times. The chain links TRBV5-5 to TRBJ2-2; weak D call: TRBD2 (5 bases). V lost 4 bases, J lost 3 bases, and 13 bases lay in between. The CDR3 loop spans 15 amino acids. The germline gives CDR1 SGHKS, CDR2 YYEKEE (reference sequence). The CDR3 loop reads CASSDFGSDTGELFF. CDR3 nucleotides: TGTGCCAGCAGCGACTTTGGGAGCGACACCGGGGAGCTGTTTTTT.

This clonotype was counted at least ten times. The V and J genes are TRBV5-1 and TRBJ2-6; 12 nucleotides line up with TRBD2. CDR3 size: 18 residues. V trimming: 5 bases; J trimming: 4 bases; junction bases outside the gene matches: 10. CDR1 is SGHRS and CDR2 is YFSETQ in the germline V gene. The DNA of the CDR3 is TGCGCCAGCAGTGGAGGTCTAGCGGGGGGGCTAGGGGCCAACGTCCTGACTTTC. Protein product: CASSGGLAGGLGANVLTF.

This clonotype was picked up many times. This chain uses TRBV28 with TRBJ2-1, with D perhaps TRBD1 (5 bases). Germline assignment: CDR1 MDHEN and CDR2 SYDVKM. Trimming left V 5 bases short and J 0 bases short, with 11 bases between. The CDR3 length is 15 residues. DNA for the CDR3: TGTGCCAGCAGTCTGGGGCGGTTCTCCTACAATGAGCAGTTCTTC. Translated, it gives CASSLGRFSYNEQFF.

This clonotype was seen only a few times. The chain combines TRBV19 with TRBJ2-4, with 7 bases lining up with TRBD1. The CDR3 sequence is 17 residues long. V lost 0 bases and J lost 4; bases outside the gene matches: 9. Germline V gene sequence: CDR1 LNHDA, CDR2 SQIVND (reference sequence). CDR3 in amino acids: CASSIDLVTGNKNIQYF. The CDR3 nucleotides are TGTGCCAGTAGTATAGATCTAGTGACAGGGAATAAAAACATTCAGTACTTC. The full variable domain, completed using reference TRBV19 and TRBJ2-4, is DGGITQSPKYLFRKEGQNVTLSCEQNLNHDAMYWYRQDPGQGLRLIYYSQIVNDFQKGDIAEGYSVSREKKESFPLTVTSAQKNPTAFYLCASSIDLVTGNKNIQYFGAGTRLSVL.

This clonotype was seen ten or more times. This sequence joins TRBV10-3 and TRBJ2-1; D remains unclear. Looked up from germline, CDR1 is ENHRY and CDR2 is SYGVKD. V lost 3 bases, J lost 9 bases, and 12 bases lay in between. The CDR3 covers 13 residues. The CDR3 DNA reads TGTGCCATCAGTGAACCGGCCGTGAGTGAGCAGTTCTTC. As protein: CAISEPAVSEQFF.

This clonotype was seen ten or more times. This chain links TRBV7-2 with TRBJ2-5, with 9 nucleotides matching TRBD1. The CDR3 is 15 residues long. The V gene's germline CDR1 is SGHTA and CDR2 FQGNSA. Trimming took 1 base from V and 4 from J; bases not matched to a gene: 4. The CDR3 DNA follows: TGTGCCAGCAGCTTAGGGGACAGGGACGCAGAGACCCAGTACTTC. It translates to CASSLGDRDAETQYF.

This clonotype was counted ten times or more. The chain joins TRBV9 to TRBJ2-3, with D maybe TRBD1 (5 bases). In germline, CDR1 is SGDLS, CDR2 YYNGEE. V lost 0 bases and J 2 bases, leaving 16 bases between the germline ends. The CDR3 loop spans 17 amino acids. The CDR3, as DNA: TGTGCCAGCAGCGTAGATTGGGGCCCAAGGGTCACAGATACGCAGTATTTT. Residues: CASSVDWGPRVTDTQYF.

This clonotype appeared many times. CDR3 DNA: TGCAGTGCCGCCGCGAGCGGGGGGTACACAGATACGCAGTATTTT. Translated: CSAAASGGYTDTQYF. This rearrangement joins TRBV20-1 to TRBJ2-3; 9 nucleotides match TRBD2. Germline CDR1 is DFQATT and CDR2 is SNEGSKA (reference sequence). This CDR3 is 15 amino acids long. Trimming at V came to 6 bases and at J to 2 bases, leaving 9 bases not matched to a gene.

The sample holds many counts of this clonotype. The V gene is TRBV12-3 or TRBV12-4, the J gene TRBJ2-1, with D perhaps TRBD1 or TRBD2 (7 bases each). The ends were cut back, 4 bases at V and 6 bases at J, with 13 bases in the middle. The CDR3 runs to 14 residues. The CDR3 DNA follows: TGTGCCAGCAGTTGGGAGGGGGCCCTCAATGAGCAGTTCTTC. It codes for CASSWEGALNEQFF.

The chain recombines TRBV19 with TRBJ2-7; D is ambiguous. The V and J ends lost 5 bases and 2 bases respectively, with 19 bases between them. Germline V gene sequence: CDR1 LNHDA, CDR2 SQIVND (reference sequence). The CDR3 runs 16 residues. The CDR3, as DNA: TGTGCCAGTAGTCCTCCCGGCAGGACGTACACCTACGAGCAGTACTTC. This gives the protein CASSPPGRTYTYEQYF.

This clonotype appeared many times. This rearrangement joins TRBV28 to TRBJ2-1, with 8 bases identical to TRBD2. This CDR3 is built from 15 residues. V dropped 3 bases and J dropped 5; count of bases not matched to a gene: 6. In germline, CDR1 is MDHEN, CDR2 SYDVKM. CDR3 protein: CASSFGTRLNNEQFF. The CDR3 DNA is TGTGCCAGCAGTTTCGGGACTAGACTTAACAATGAGCAGTTCTTC.

Ten or more counts support this clonotype. This sequence joins TRBV20-1 and TRBJ1-1; unclear D gene. CDR1 and CDR2 (germline): DFQATT, SNEGSKA (reference sequence). CDR3 length: 13 residues. Trimming stripped 0 bases from V and 1 base from J, with 6 bases between. The CDR3 DNA reads as TGCAGTGCTAGAGATCCAGGGAACACTGAAGCTTTCTTT. Translated: CSARDPGNTEAFF.

This clonotype was seen at least ten times. The chain has TRBV7-9 and TRBJ2-3; D perhaps matches TRBD2 (6 bases). This CDR3 is 12 amino acids long. V was trimmed by 6 bases and J by 5 bases, leaving 9 bases between them. Germline V gene sequence: CDR1 SEHNR, CDR2 FQNEAQ (reference sequence). The CDR3 DNA sequence: TGTGCCAGCAGTACCGGGGGAGATACGCAGTATTTT. The encoded protein is CASSTGGDTQYF.

This clonotype occurred many times. V gene TRBV24-1 combines with J gene TRBJ2-7; 10 bases align to TRBD2. The CDR3 covers 15 residues. Germline loops: CDR1 KGHDR, CDR2 SFDVKD. Trimming cost V 6 bases and J 4 bases; bases outside gene matches: 8. The CDR3 spells CATSKGLAGVYEQYF. CDR3 DNA: TGTGCCACCAGTAAGGGGCTAGCGGGGGTTTACGAGCAGTACTTC.

There are many counts of this clonotype. The rearrangement uses TRBV4-3 and TRBJ2-5; D is ambiguous. Per the germline V gene, CDR1 is LGHNA and CDR2 is YSLEER. There are 16 residues in the CDR3. V was pared by 0 bases and J by 5 bases, with 16 bases between. The CDR3 spells CASSQEIGQLVETQYF. In nucleotides, the CDR3 is TGCGCCAGCAGCCAAGAAATTGGGCAGCTGGTTGAGACCCAGTACTTC.

The chain carries TRBV10-3 and TRBJ2-7; 12 positions match TRBD1. This CDR3 contains 16 residues. V gave up 3 bases and J gave up 7 bases; unmatched junction bases: 10. The germline V gene encodes CDR1 ENHRY and CDR2 SYGVKD. In nucleotides, the CDR3 is TGTGCCATCAGTGACTCACCGGGACAGGGGGCGGGTGAGCAGTACTTC. This gives the protein CAISDSPGQGAGEQYF.

This clonotype was seen at least ten times. The chain combines TRBV29-1 with TRBJ2-3; D is perhaps TRBD1 (6 bases). The V gene lost 7 bases and the J gene lost 0 bases, with 11 bases spanning the gap. The CDR3 extends over 13 amino acids. CDR1 SQVTM and CDR2 ANQGSEA come from the germline V gene. Here the CDR3 DNA reads TGCAGCGCCGGAACAGGGAGCACAGATACGCAGTATTTT. This sequence encodes CSAGTGSTDTQYF.

The chain carries TRBV12-3 or TRBV12-4 and TRBJ2-5; D unresolved. Trimming took 6 bases from V and 3 from J, leaving 11 bases between them. The CDR3 is 13 residues long. CDR3 protein: CASSTTGKETQYF. CDR3 DNA: TGTGCCAGCAGCACGACGGGTAAAGAGACCCAGTACTTC.

In its sample, this clonotype was seen a few times. CDR3 protein: CASSSMLGGAPYGYTF. For the CDR3, the DNA is TGTGCCAGCAGCTCCATGTTGGGGGGCGCCCCCTATGGCTACACCTTC. This chain links TRBV5-6 with TRBJ1-2, with TRBD1 as a possible D gene (6 bases). Looked up from germline, CDR1 is SGHDT and CDR2 is YYEEEE. The CDR3 length is 16 residues. Trimming left V 3 bases short and J 4 bases short, with 19 bases between.

This clonotype was detected many times. The gene calls are TRBV20-1 and TRBJ2-3; no definite D call. CDR3 length: 14 residues. CDR1 DFQATT and CDR2 SNEGSKA come from the germline V gene (reference sequence). The CDR3 reads CSPRFYASTDTQYF. DNA of the CDR3: TGCAGCCCCCGTTTCTACGCTAGCACAGATACGCAGTATTTT.

Concerning this clonotype itself: Relative to the germline gene, one junction end is altered; a read error may explain this. J is TRBJ2-3 and V is TRBV29-1; 9 bases are shared with TRBD2. The germline V gene encodes CDR1 SQVTM and CDR2 ANQGSEA. This CDR3 is 15 amino acids long. The CDR3 reads CSVGLAGSGTDRQYF. The DNA for the CDR3 is TGCAGCGTTGGCCTAGCGGGAAGTGGCACAGATAGGCAGTATTTT.

This clonotype was seen repeatedly, ten times or more. This chain connects TRBV20-1 to TRBJ2-6; either TRBD1 or TRBD2 may supply D (6 bases each). Per germline, CDR1 DFQATT and CDR2 SNEGSKA (reference sequence). V shed 5 bases and J shed 2 bases, with 13 bases lying between them. The CDR3 is 15 residues long. CDR3 sequence (DNA): TGCAGTGCTCTGCGGGACACCCCTGGGGCCAACGTCCTGACTTTC. Translation gives CSALRDTPGANVLTF.

Details on this clonotype: A much larger clone is a single base away; this may be a read error. The CDR3 coding sequence is TGTGCCAGCACGAGCGTGTACAATGAGCAGTTCTTC. Translating it yields CASTSVYNEQFF. V usage is TRBV25-1 and J usage is TRBJ2-1; D unresolved. CDR1 MGHDK and CDR2 SYGVNS come from the germline V gene. Trimming cost V 7 bases and J 4 bases, with 8 bases left between them. The CDR3 runs to 12 residues. Full variable domain (remainder filled in from reference TRBV25-1 and TRBJ2-1): EADIYQTPRYLVIGTGKKITLECSQTMGHDKMYWYQQDPGMELHLIHYSYGVNSTEKGDLSSESTVSRIRTEHFPLTLESARPSHTSQYLCASTSVYNEQFFGPGTRLTVL.

This clonotype was seen repeatedly, ten times or more. The J gene is TRBJ2-7, the V gene TRBV25-1, with D possibly matching TRBD2 (5 bases). V lost 3 bases and J 4 bases, leaving 10 bases between the germline ends. There are 13 residues in the CDR3. The germline V gene encodes CDR1 MGHDK and CDR2 SYGVNS. CDR3 bases: TGTGCCAGCAGTGATCCGGGCGGGTACGAGCAGTACTTC. This translates into CASSDPGGYEQYF.

This clonotype was seen many times. CDR3 protein: CASSWGVSSYNEQFF. The CDR3 DNA is TGTGCCAGCAGCTGGGGGGTTAGCTCCTACAATGAGCAGTTCTTC. V is TRBV7-6 and J is TRBJ2-1; tentative D call: TRBD2 (6 bases). Germline V gene data show CDR1 as SGHVS and CDR2 as FNYEAQ. This CDR3 spans 15 amino acids. The V and J ends lost 4 bases and 0 bases respectively, with 10 bases between them.

On this clonotype itself: This could be a read error, since a much larger clone is one nucleotide away. The chain uses TRBV18 and TRBJ2-1; no definite D call. From germline, CDR1 is KGHSH and CDR2 LQKENI. This CDR3 contains 12 residues. The V end lost 3 bases, the J end lost 9 bases, and 9 bases lay between the germline ends. The CDR3 DNA sequence: TGTGCCAGCTCACCGGGAAAGAGTGAGCAGTTCTTC. This translates into CASSPGKSEQFF.

This clonotype came up many times. The rearrangement links TRBV7-2 to TRBJ2-5; D gene unclear. Germline CDR1 reads SGHTA; CDR2 reads FQGNSA. CDR3 length equals 12 residues. V dropped 5 bases and J dropped 5 bases, with 9 bases sitting between them. The CDR3: CASSNPGETQYF. Written as DNA, the CDR3 is TGTGCCAGCAGCAACCCTGGGGAGACCCAGTACTTC. Supplemented by reference TRBV7-2 and TRBJ2-5, the full variable domain reads GAGVSQSPSNKVTEKGKDVELRCDPISGHTALYWYRQSLGQGLEFLIYFQGNSAPDKSGLPSDRFSAERTGGSVSTLTIQRTQQEDSAVYLCASSNPGETQYFGPGTRLLVL.

This clonotype has only a few counts. The gene calls are TRBV6-5 and TRBJ2-3; a possible D gene is TRBD1 (5 bases). This CDR3 region has 14 residues. The germline V gene encodes CDR1 MNHEY and CDR2 SVGAGI. The germline V and J ends were trimmed by 5 bases and 6 bases, with 15 bases remaining between them. This CDR3 reads CASSTRQPRDTQYF. CDR3 nucleotides: TGTGCCAGCAGTACGCGACAGCCCAGGGATACGCAGTATTTT.

This clonotype was seen ten or more times. This chain joins TRBV12-5 and TRBJ1-6; tentatively, D is TRBD1 (5 bases). V was cut by 0 bases and J by 14 bases, with 23 bases left in between. The CDR3 extends over 17 amino acids. Looked up from germline, CDR1 is LGHNT and CDR2 is FRNRAP. This CDR3 is CASGLVTSGTVLLTLHF. The CDR3 DNA sequence: TGTGCTAGTGGTTTGGTTACCTCCGGGACCGTTTTACTCACCCTCCACTTT.